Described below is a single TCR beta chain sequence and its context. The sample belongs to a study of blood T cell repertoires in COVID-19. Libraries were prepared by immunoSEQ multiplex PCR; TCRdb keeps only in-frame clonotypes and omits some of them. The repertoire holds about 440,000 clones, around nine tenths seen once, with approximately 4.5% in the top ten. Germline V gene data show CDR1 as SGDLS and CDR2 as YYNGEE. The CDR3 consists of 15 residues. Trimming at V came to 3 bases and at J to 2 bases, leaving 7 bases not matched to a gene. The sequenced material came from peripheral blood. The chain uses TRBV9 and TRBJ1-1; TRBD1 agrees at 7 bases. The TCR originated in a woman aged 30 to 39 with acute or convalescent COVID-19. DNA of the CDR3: TGTGCCAGCAGCGGGGGACAGACGAAAAACACTGAAGCTTTCTTT. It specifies CASSGGQTKNTEAFF.